This TCR beta chain is from a study of beta chain features in type 1 diabetes. Points from the study as a whole: Patients with type 1 diabetes carried fewer insertions and had more deletions at their VDJ junctions. TCRB CDR3 length was moderately but significantly reduced in all four CD4+ subsets of Type 1 diabetes patients.

Sequenced material consisted of expressed TCRB transcripts (all of the isolated RNA was reverse transcribed). Profiled with immunoSEQ multiplex PCR; TCRdb holds only in-frame clones, not every one. The sample includes 300,000 to 450,000 clones, about 12% of them seen just once. In its sample, this clone was seen a few times. Its antigen is not identified. Per the germline V gene, CDR1 is SGHRS and CDR2 is YFSETQ. Trimming cost V 3 bases and J 2 bases; bases outside gene matches: 14. This CDR3 has 18 amino acids. The clonotype originates from a woman aged 18-29 years with type 1 diabetes. The chain joins TRBV5-1 to TRBJ2-7, with 10 nucleotides matching TRBD1. The sequencing input was naive CD4+ T cells from blood. This CDR3 reads CASSSGSLSGTGAYEQYF. CDR3 sequence (DNA): TGCGCCAGCAGCTCCGGATCTCTATCAGGGACAGGGGCCTACGAGCAGTACTTC.